This T cell receptor beta chain was sequenced during a study of CD8 T cells in ankylosing spondylitis (dated by TCRdb to 2017 to 2019). With regard to the full study: The study profiled T cell receptor beta repertoires in healthy donors and ankylosing spondylitis patients to find disease-linked TCR variants. The whole study cohort included some 100 healthy donors and over 20 ankylosing spondylitis patients. Peripheral blood samples were taken, and synovial fluid was additionally collected from ankylosing spondylitis patients.

Sequencing was carried out with an Illumina HiSeq 2500. TCR beta libraries were prepared by quantitative 5'-RACE with molecular barcodes. Turning to the authors' computational methods: A new computational method, built on a probabilistic model of VDJ rearrangement, was used to identify disease-linked TCR variants. TCRdb reran the public reads through fastp at Q25 and MiXCR, keeping productive beta chains. One record per CDR3 amino acid sequence lists the most common genes and DNA. TCRdb's processing, not the authors', yielded these V and J calls. This sample is represented by under 300,000 distinct CDR3 sequences; about 10% of them were singletons. The ten largest clones capture 6% to 7.5% of the sample. What the authors observed across the whole study: The disease-linked clones had a CD8+ phenotype and were found at relatively low frequencies in peripheral blood. Some of the motif variants had been reported before in the synovial fluid and blood of reactive arthritis patients, a finding that suggests common disease-initiation mechanisms. The disease-linked clones were reported to be significantly enriched in matched synovial fluid samples from ankylosing spondylitis patients. A TCR beta motif of 7 or 8 highly homologous amino acid variants appeared characteristic of blood from ankylosing spondylitis patients.

The CDR3 contains 14 residues, cysteine and phenylalanine counted. The kept DNA is CDR3 alone, 42 bases in frame from the first base. V loses 3 bases of germline sequence and J loses 4 bases, and the interval between the two ends is 10 bases. The germline V gene specifies SGHRS as CDR1 and YFSETQ as CDR2. Ten or more counts support this clonotype. Its antigen is not yet known. Per-nucleotide qualities are absent, and no much larger clonotype sits a single base away. This clonotype originated in a male donor with ankylosing spondylitis or in good health (not recorded which). The sample was blood, either unsorted or a sorted T cell fraction (not recorded which). The rearrangement joined TRBV5-1 to TRBJ2-2; TRBD1 could be the D gene, as 6 bases match. The DNA sequence follows: TGCGCCAGCAGCTCAGGGGTTGGCACCGGGGAGCTGTTTTTT. Translated, it reads CASSSGVGTGELFF. The reference TRBV5-1 and TRBJ2-2 proteins fill in what lies around the CDR3, so the full variable domain reads KAGVTQTPRYLIKTRGQQVTLSCSPISGHRSVSWYQQTPGQGLQFLFEYFSETQRNKGNFPGRFSGRQFSNSRSEMNVSTLELGDSALYLCASSSGVGTGELFFGEGSRLTVL.